This TCR beta chain derives from a study of blood T cell repertoires in COVID-19. In the study overall: Nucleic acid was either cDNA or gDNA, and it came from T cells, B-cell-depleted T cells, or PBMCs.

Followed over time, Seattle patients had been enrolled while infection was active. CDR3 length: 14 residues. Per germline, CDR1 SGHDT and CDR2 YYEEEE. Trimming cost V 4 bases and J 6 bases, with 16 bases left between them. In the original workflow: Scientists estimated how many nucleated cells there were by amplifying reference gene primers. TCRdb's copy holds only in-frame clones and misses some; the assay was immunoSEQ multiplex PCR. V, J and clone size are those of that table, while D and trimming were read from the DNA. This table holds 450,000 or so clones, around nine tenths found once. The TCR sequence derives from a woman aged 40 to 50 with COVID-19, enrolled during active disease. Material: peripheral blood. The chain carries TRBV5-6 and TRBJ1-2, with D unresolved. The CDR3 region has the DNA TGTGCCAGCAGCCGACGAGGGAGGGAAGATGGCTACACCTTC. This encodes CASSRRGREDGYTF.